One and the same sample provided the 4 T cell receptor beta chains below, sequenced in a study of STAT5B mutations in CD4+ large granular lymphocyte leukemia. Profiling relied on immunoSEQ multiplex PCR, and the TCRdb table lists in-frame clones only, not all of them. This table holds 25,000 to 30,000 clones, about 86% found once. Source material: CD4+ T cells from blood buffy coats. The receptors here all came from a human donor in good health.

V usage is TRBV7-9 and J usage is TRBJ2-5, with 8 bases aligning to TRBD2. Trimming removed 5 bases from V and 3 bases from J; junction bases left unmatched: 11. CDR1 and CDR2 (germline): SEHNR, FQNEAQ (reference sequence). This CDR3 comprises 16 residues. The CDR3 reads CASSPTGGAGKETQYF. In DNA form, the CDR3 reads TGTGCCAGCAGCCCTACCGGGGGGGCGGGTAAAGAGACCCAGTACTTC.

This rearrangement joins TRBV11-3 to TRBJ1-1; weak D call: TRBD1 (5 bases). The V gene lost 5 bases and the J gene lost 5 bases, with 15 bases spanning the gap. The CDR3 consists of 14 residues. Germline-derived CDR1 and CDR2 are SGHNT and YENEEA. The CDR3 nucleotides read TGTGCCAGCAGCCCCCGAGGGGTGGAGACTGAAGCTTTCTTT. The encoded protein is CASSPRGVETEAFF.

This chain connects TRBV19 to TRBJ1-2; TRBD1 is a possible D gene (6 bases). V was trimmed by 8 bases and J by 7 bases, leaving 20 bases between them. CDR1 and CDR2 (germline): LNHDA, SQIVND (reference sequence). This CDR3 comprises 14 residues. The CDR3, as DNA: TGTGCCAGTGATAGTAACCCCCCACAGGGTGGCTACACCTTC. Translation gives CASDSNPPQGGYTF. Supplemented by reference TRBV19 and TRBJ1-2, the full variable domain reads DGGITQSPKYLFRKEGQNVTLSCEQNLNHDAMYWYRQDPGQGLRLIYYSQIVNDFQKGDIAEGYSVSREKKESFPLTVTSAQKNPTAFYLCASDSNPPQGGYTFGSGTRLTVV.

J is TRBJ2-2 and V is TRBV15; no definite D call. Germline V lookup: CDR1 LNHNV, CDR2 YYDKDF (reference sequence). The ends were cut back, 0 bases at V and 14 bases at J, with 13 bases in the middle. The CDR3 has 13 amino acids. CDR3 in DNA: TGTGCCACCAGCAGAGATGAGGAATGGGGTCTGTTTTTT. This sequence encodes CATSRDEEWGLFF.